Following are 26 T cell receptor beta chains from one sample sequenced in a study of beta chain features in type 1 diabetes. The whole isolated RNA underwent reverse transcription, so sequencing captured expressed TCRB transcripts. Libraries were prepared by immunoSEQ multiplex PCR; TCRdb keeps only in-frame clonotypes and omits some of them. The profile shows fewer than 30,000 clones, under 75% of them singletons. Their antigen targets remain unknown. General study findings and limits: TCRB CDR3 length was moderately but significantly reduced in all four CD4+ subsets of Type 1 diabetes patients.

Sequenced material: Tregs from blood. The receptors here all came from a man between 18 and 29 years old with type 1 diabetes.

This clone was seen a handful of times. The chain couples TRBV7-2 to TRBJ2-5; 9 positions match TRBD2. Losses at the gene ends were 5 bases for V and 5 bases for J; bases not matched to a gene: 9. CDR3 length: 15 residues. Germline V gene lookup returns CDR1 SGHTA and CDR2 FQGNSA. CDR3 coding DNA: TGTGCCAGCAGCCTAGGTGGACTAGCGAGGGAGACCCAGTACTTC. It is translated as CASSLGGLARETQYF.

The V and J genes are TRBV9 and TRBJ2-5, with 7 bases that match TRBD2. The V segment lost 0 bases and the J segment 2 bases; nucleotides outside the gene matches: 7. Germline CDR1 SGDLS, CDR2 YYNGEE. The CDR3 spans 16 residues. CDR3 amino acids: CASSVGAGVPQETQYF. The CDR3 DNA follows: TGTGCCAGCAGCGTAGGGGCGGGGGTGCCTCAAGAGACCCAGTACTTC.

The rearrangement uses TRBV5-5 and TRBJ2-5; 11 positions agree with TRBD1. The J call could be wrong; TRBJ2-7 is a better fit for the DNA end. The CDR3 is made up of 17 amino acids. In germline, CDR1 is SGHKS, CDR2 YYEKEE (reference sequence). The CDR3 loop reads CASSLSSNSGTGGEQYF. CDR3 DNA: TGTGCCAGCAGCTTAAGTTCGAATTCCGGGACAGGGGGCGAGCAGTACTTC.

This sequence joins TRBV27 and TRBJ2-1; TRBD2 matches at 7 bases. Germline CDR1 is MNHEY and CDR2 is SMNVEV (reference sequence). V lost 8 bases to trimming and J lost 8 bases; unmatched junction nucleotides: 36. The CDR3 runs 22 residues. CDR3 coding DNA: TGTGCCAGCTTATACAGGAGGCACAAAAACTCTAAGGGTCTAGCGGTCGGGCATGAGCAGTTCTTC. Translated: CASLYRRHKNSKGLAVGHEQFF.

The chain joins TRBV27 to TRBJ2-7, with 8 bases lining up with TRBD2. CDR1 and CDR2 from the germline V gene are MNHEY and SMNVEV (reference sequence). The CDR3 has 16 residues. V shed 4 bases and J 4 bases; nucleotides not matched to a gene: 12. CDR3 sequence (DNA): TGTGCCAGCAGTTCAGCGGGGGCTCCTGCTATGTACGAGCAGTACTTC. Protein sequence: CASSSAGAPAMYEQYF.

The V and J genes are TRBV9 and TRBJ2-6; D unclear. This CDR3 spans 13 amino acids. V was cut by 7 bases and J by 2 bases, with 7 bases left in between. Germline values: CDR1 SGDLS, CDR2 YYNGEE. The CDR3 region has the DNA TGTGCCAGCGGTCAGGCTGGGGCCAACGTCCTGACTTTC. This translates into CASGQAGANVLTF.

The chain has TRBV7-2 and TRBJ2-1; 9 nucleotides align to TRBD2. Germline V gene sequence: CDR1 SGHTA, CDR2 FQGNSA. V shed 2 bases, J shed 5 bases, and the junction held 4 bases outside the gene matches. The CDR3 loop spans 15 amino acids. CDR3 sequence reads: CASSLWRGGHNEQFF. The CDR3 nucleotides read TGTGCCAGCAGCTTATGGCGGGGGGGACACAATGAGCAGTTCTTC.

This rearrangement joins TRBV5-1 to TRBJ2-2; a possible D gene is TRBD1 (6 bases). The CDR3 has 15 amino acids. The V end was cut by 2 bases, the J end by 1 base, with 9 bases between. The germline CDR1 and CDR2 sequences are SGHRS and YFSETQ. CDR3 coding DNA: TGCGCCAGCAGCTTACAGGGTATGAACACCGGGGAGCTGTTTTTT. Translated: CASSLQGMNTGELFF.

There are a few counts of this clone. This chain connects TRBV10-3 to TRBJ2-7; 9 positions agree with TRBD2. The CDR3 is 15 residues long. Germline CDR1 reads ENHRY; CDR2 reads SYGVKD. J lost 4 bases, V lost 6 bases, and 10 bases had no gene match. CDR3 sequence reads: CAIRGDSGSLYEQYF. The DNA for the CDR3 is TGTGCCATCAGGGGGGATAGCGGGAGTCTATACGAGCAGTACTTC.

This chain connects TRBV28 to TRBJ1-2; maybe TRBD1 (5 bases). Germline CDR1 reads MDHEN; CDR2 reads SYDVKM. V was pared by 2 bases and J by 5 bases, with 12 bases between. This CDR3 contains 14 residues. This CDR3 is CASSLTGPVYGYTF. As DNA, the CDR3 is TGTGCCAGCAGTTTAACAGGCCCTGTTTATGGCTACACCTTC.

The chain has TRBV4-2 and TRBJ2-1, with 9 bases identical to TRBD2. Per germline, CDR1 LGHNA and CDR2 YNFKEQ. V lost 1 base to trimming and J lost 7 bases; unmatched junction nucleotides: 2. There are 14 residues in the CDR3. CDR3 bases: TGTGCCAGCAGCCAAGCCCTAGCGGGGAATGAGCAGTTCTTC. Protein: CASSQALAGNEQFF.

The chain carries TRBV18 and TRBJ2-6; TRBD1 might be the D (5 bases). Trimming shortened V by 6 bases and J by 0 bases, and 21 bases separated the two germline ends. The CDR3 is 19 residues long. The V gene's germline CDR1 is KGHSH and CDR2 LQKENI. CDR3 DNA: TGTGCCAGCTCCACCTCGACAGCTACTACCCTCTCTGGGGCCAACGTCCTGACTTTC. As protein: CASSTSTATTLSGANVLTF.

In this sample, this clone turned up a few times. The chain links TRBV6-6 to TRBJ1-6, with TRBD1 matching 7 bases. The CDR3 is 15 amino acids. The germline V gene encodes CDR1 MNHNY and CDR2 SVGAGI (reference sequence). V dropped 2 bases and J dropped 4; count of bases not matched to a gene: 2. In nucleotides, the CDR3 is TGTGCCAGCAGTTACGGGGGACAGTATAATTCACCCCTCCACTTT. It yields the protein CASSYGGQYNSPLHF.

The chain links TRBV5-1 to TRBJ1-1; 8 positions agree with TRBD1. J lost 1 base, V lost 4 bases, and 9 bases had no gene match. The V gene's germline CDR1 is SGHRS and CDR2 YFSETQ. CDR3 length: 16 residues. Here the CDR3 DNA reads TGCGCCAGCAGCCCCACAAGGACAGGGCCGAACACTGAAGCTTTCTTT. This gives the protein CASSPTRTGPNTEAFF.

This clone came up a few times. The rearrangement joins TRBV4-2 to TRBJ2-3; perhaps TRBD2 as D (5 bases). V was cut by 0 bases and J by 5 bases, with 9 bases left in between. Germline V gene data show CDR1 as LGHNA and CDR2 as YNFKEQ. The CDR3 totals 14 residues. The CDR3 loop reads CASSQDAGGDTQYF. CDR3 DNA sequence: TGTGCCAGCAGCCAAGATGCAGGAGGAGATACGCAGTATTTT.

The genes are TRBV20-1 and TRBJ1-2, with D unclear. Germline V CDR1 and CDR2: DFQATT, SNEGSKA (reference sequence). The length of the CDR3 is 8 residues. The chain's CDR3 is CNPGGYTF. CDR3 nucleotides: TGCAACCCGGGAGGCTACACCTTC.

The J gene is TRBJ2-7, the V gene TRBV4-3; D may be TRBD2 (6 bases). Per the germline V gene, CDR1 is LGHNA and CDR2 is YSLEER. The CDR3 has 16 residues. V lost 0 bases, J lost 6 bases, and 18 bases lay in between. This CDR3 reads CASSQDGGARFGEQYF. The CDR3 DNA reads as TGCGCCAGCAGCCAAGACGGCGGGGCTCGGTTCGGCGAGCAGTACTTC.

J is TRBJ1-5 and V is TRBV7-8, with D tentatively TRBD1 (6 bases). V gave up 5 bases and J gave up 4 bases, with 18 bases separating them. There are 16 residues in the CDR3. Germline V gene sequence: CDR1 SGHVS, CDR2 FQNEAQ. This CDR3 is CASSRSNRDTNQPQHF. The CDR3 region has the DNA TGTGCCAGCAGCCGATCGAACCGGGACACTAATCAGCCCCAGCATTTT.

V and J are TRBV6-6 and TRBJ2-7; tentatively, D is TRBD2 (5 bases). Germline assignment: CDR1 MNHNY and CDR2 SVGAGI (reference sequence). Deletions cut 0 bases from V and 7 bases from J, with 16 bases between. The CDR3 totals 15 residues. The CDR3 coding sequence is TGTGCCAGCAGTTACTCGCCGAGGGAAGTGGGGGAGCAGTACTTC. Amino acids: CASSYSPREVGEQYF.

The gene calls are TRBV7-7 and TRBJ2-1; 12 bases are a match to TRBD2. Germline V lookup: CDR1 SSHAT, CDR2 FNYEAQ (reference sequence). The CDR3 is made up of 15 amino acids. After removal of 5 bases from V and 3 bases from J, the junction contained 2 bases not matched to a gene. CDR3 amino acids: CASSPTSGSYNEQFF. For the CDR3, the DNA is TGTGCCAGCAGCCCGACTAGCGGGAGCTACAATGAGCAGTTCTTC. The variable domain in full, completed from reference TRBV7-7 and TRBJ2-1, reads GAGVSQSPRYKVTKRGQDVTLRCDPISSHATLYWYQQALGQGPEFLTYFNYEAQPDKSGLPSDRFSAERPEGSISTLTIQRTEQRDSAMYRCASSPTSGSYNEQFFGPGTRLTVL.

This chain uses TRBV28 with TRBJ1-2; D may be TRBD1 (6 bases). Trimming removed 5 bases from V and 6 bases from J, with 16 bases in between. CDR3 length: 14 amino acids. Germline CDR1 is MDHEN and CDR2 is SYDVKM. CDR3 bases: TGTGCCAGCAGTCGCCCGGGGGGCGGGAATGGCTACACCTTC. It is translated as CASSRPGGGNGYTF.

The chain carries TRBV18 and TRBJ2-7, with 7 positions matching TRBD2. Per germline, CDR1 KGHSH and CDR2 LQKENI. This CDR3 region has 16 residues. V dropped 0 bases and J dropped 0; count of bases not matched to a gene: 5. CDR3 nucleotides: TGTGCCAGCTCACCACCGTACGGGACTACCTCCTACGAGCAGTACTTC. Encoded protein: CASSPPYGTTSYEQYF. The full variable domain, rest sourced from reference TRBV18 and TRBJ2-7, is NAGVMQNPRHLVRRRGQEARLRCSPMKGHSHVYWYRQLPEEGLKFMVYLQKENIIDESGMPKERFSAEFPKEGPSILRIQQVVRGDSAAYFCASSPPYGTTSYEQYFGPGTRLTVT.

The sample holds one count of this clone. This chain joins TRBV5-1 and TRBJ2-5; 8 nucleotides line up with TRBD2. V lost 4 bases and J lost 1; bases outside the gene matches: 6. Germline V gene sequence: CDR1 SGHRS, CDR2 YFSETQ. This CDR3 contains 15 residues. The DNA of the CDR3 is TGCGCCAGCAGCCAGACTAGCGATATCCAAGAGACCCAGTACTTC. It specifies CASSQTSDIQETQYF.

The V gene is TRBV5-6, the J gene TRBJ2-7; possibly TRBD2 for D (6 bases). CDR1 is SGHDT and CDR2 is YYEEEE in the germline V gene. V dropped 1 base and J dropped 5 bases, with 10 bases sitting between them. This CDR3 has 13 residues. CDR3 DNA sequence: TGTGCCAGCAGCTTGTTAGGCGGGAACGAGCAGTACTTC. Its protein is CASSLLGGNEQYF.

This rearrangement joins TRBV10-1 to TRBJ2-7; 8 bases match TRBD1. Germline loops: CDR1 WNHNN, CDR2 SYGVQD (reference sequence). The CDR3 sequence is 15 residues long. V shed 0 bases and J 7 bases; nucleotides not matched to a gene: 8. CDR3 loop: CASSESGQGMEEQYF. The DNA for the CDR3 is TGCGCCAGCAGTGAGTCAGGACAGGGAATGGAAGAGCAGTACTTC.

This clone qualifies as medium-sized. The chain couples TRBV7-9 to TRBJ2-2; 9 positions match TRBD1. The CDR3 totals 17 residues. The germline CDR1 and CDR2 sequences are SEHNR and FQNEAQ (reference sequence). Trimming took 6 bases from V and 3 from J; bases not matched to a gene: 11. CDR3 loop: CASRPYTGGADTGELFF. CDR3 bases: TGTGCCAGCAGGCCTTACACAGGGGGCGCTGACACCGGGGAGCTGTTTTTT. The entire variable domain, with the rest obtained from reference TRBV7-9 and TRBJ2-2, is as follows: DTGVSQNPRHKITKRGQNVTFRCDPISEHNRLYWYRQTLGQGPEFLTYFQNEAQLEKSRLLSDRFSAERPKGSFSTLEIQRTEQGDSAMYLCASRPYTGGADTGELFFGEGSRLTVL.